The 31 T cell receptor beta chains below come from one sample, sequenced in a study of blood T cell repertoires in COVID-19. Sequencing used immunoSEQ multiplex PCR; TCRdb keeps in-frame clones, though not all of them. The repertoire holds approximately 260,000 clones, with 75% to 90% as singletons. Sequencing input: peripheral blood. The receptors stem from an older woman with active or convalescent COVID-19.

The rearrangement uses TRBV7-9 and TRBJ2-7; D unclear. Deletions cut 3 bases from V and 1 base from J, with 7 bases between. The germline gives CDR1 SEHNR, CDR2 FQNEAQ (reference sequence). The CDR3 sequence is 13 residues long. The CDR3 DNA sequence: TGTGCCAGCAGCTTTACAGCTTCCTACGAGCAGTACTTC. It yields the protein CASSFTASYEQYF.

The chain has TRBV2 and TRBJ1-6, with 8 bases lining up with TRBD1. The CDR3 sequence is 15 residues long. Germline values: CDR1 SNHLY, CDR2 FYNNEI. The V gene end was trimmed by 7 bases and the J gene end by 6 bases; junction bases not matched to a gene: 8. CDR3 nucleotide sequence: TGTGCCAGCACTCGGGACAGGTCCCTTAATTCACCCCTCCACTTT. This encodes CASTRDRSLNSPLHF. Variable domain in full (rest from reference TRBV2 and TRBJ1-6): EPEVTQTPSHQVTQMGQEVILRCVPISNHLYFYWYRQILGQKVEFLVSFYNNEISEKSEIFDDQFSVERPDGSNFTLKIRSTKLEDSAMYFCASTRDRSLNSPLHFGNGTRLTVT.

This clone occurred once. The V call is TRBV9, the J call TRBJ2-3, with 8 positions matching TRBD2. Germline V lookup: CDR1 SGDLS, CDR2 YYNGEE. This CDR3 has 16 amino acids. Trimming took 0 bases from V and 2 from J; bases not matched to a gene: 5. The CDR3 here is CASSVVPAGATDTQYF. DNA for the CDR3: TGTGCCAGCAGCGTAGTCCCAGCGGGGGCCACAGATACGCAGTATTTT.

The chain links TRBV14 to TRBJ1-2; possibly TRBD1 for D (6 bases). The CDR3 loop spans 17 amino acids. Trimming removed 2 bases from V and 5 bases from J, with 21 bases in between. Germline V gives CDR1 SGHDN, CDR2 FVKESK. The CDR3 loop is CASSQHRGTPSRYGYTF. CDR3 DNA sequence: TGTGCCAGCAGCCAACATAGGGGGACCCCCTCGAGATATGGCTACACCTTC.

The chain is built from TRBV6-1 and TRBJ2-7; 8 bases align to TRBD1. Germline V gene sequence: CDR1 MNHNS, CDR2 SASEGT. The V segment lost 4 bases and the J segment 4 bases; nucleotides outside the gene matches: 12. The CDR3 has 16 amino acids. CDR3 sequence (DNA): TGTGCCAGCAGTGGAACCCGGGCAGGGGGCAGATACGAGCAGTACTTC. It translates to CASSGTRAGGRYEQYF.

This clone has more than one count but fewer than ten. The chain's CDR3 is CASILQGARNSPLHF. The CDR3 DNA sequence: TGTGCCAGCATCCTACAGGGGGCGCGGAATTCACCCCTCCACTTT. V and J are TRBV27 and TRBJ1-6, with 9 bases identical to TRBD1. Trimming cost V 7 bases and J 7 bases; bases outside gene matches: 8. Germline V gene lookup returns CDR1 MNHEY and CDR2 SMNVEV (reference sequence). The CDR3 totals 15 residues.

V gene TRBV6-5 combines with J gene TRBJ1-2; no clear D. Per the germline V gene, CDR1 is MNHEY and CDR2 is SVGAGI. The CDR3 is 14 amino acids. V lost 6 bases and J lost 6, with 17 bases in between. The CDR3 DNA follows: TGTGCCAGCAGCCCCTGGGCAGTCGGAAATGGCTACACCTTC. Translating gives CASSPWAVGNGYTF.

The chain links TRBV5-1 to TRBJ1-2; D remains ambiguous. Germline assignment: CDR1 SGHRS and CDR2 YFSETQ. The CDR3 is made up of 14 amino acids. V lost 0 bases and J lost 2, with 8 bases in between. The CDR3 loop reads CASSLDYINYGYTF. For the CDR3, the DNA is TGCGCCAGCAGCTTGGACTACATCAACTATGGCTACACCTTC.

This clone was counted only a few times. The V and J genes are TRBV5-1 and TRBJ1-1, with TRBD1 matching 7 bases. CDR3 size: 15 residues. Germline V gene sequence: CDR1 SGHRS, CDR2 YFSETQ. Unmatched junction bases numbered 8, after V lost 1 base and J lost 5 bases. CDR3 amino acids: CASSLTHFRGTEAFF. CDR3 nucleotides: TGCGCCAGCAGCTTGACCCACTTCAGGGGGACTGAAGCTTTCTTT.

The chain carries TRBV18 and TRBJ1-2, with 9 bases lining up with TRBD1. Trimming removed 3 bases from V and 4 bases from J; junction bases left unmatched: 9. The CDR3 is 16 amino acids. CDR1 is KGHSH, CDR2 LQKENI, per germline. The DNA of the CDR3 is TGTGCCAGCTCACCGACGGACAGGGGCAATGGCTATGGCTACACCTTC. Residues: CASSPTDRGNGYGYTF.

The CDR3 DNA sequence: TGTGCCAGCAGCTTAAGCTTCAGGTACGAGCAGTACTTC. Translating it yields CASSLSFRYEQYF. The V call is TRBV7-8, the J call TRBJ2-7; D unclear. Germline values: CDR1 SGHVS, CDR2 FQNEAQ. This CDR3 is built from 13 residues. V lost 2 bases to trimming and J lost 4 bases, with 9 bases between them.

The chain has TRBV7-9 and TRBJ2-5, with a possible D match to TRBD2 (5 bases). V shed 4 bases and J shed 0 bases, with 15 bases lying between them. Germline V gives CDR1 SEHNR, CDR2 FQNEAQ (reference sequence). This CDR3 region has 16 residues. CDR3 sequence: CASSSVPGRDQETQYF. The CDR3 DNA is TGTGCCAGCAGCTCCGTCCCGGGAAGGGACCAAGAGACCCAGTACTTC.

This clone is labeled medium-sized. This chain links TRBV13 with TRBJ1-2; 7 bases align to TRBD1. In germline, CDR1 is PRHDT, CDR2 FYEKMQ (reference sequence). This CDR3 is built from 14 residues. V gave up 3 bases and J gave up 5 bases; unmatched junction bases: 6. CDR3 bases: TGTGCCAGCAGCTTCGGGGACAGCGCATATGGCTACACCTTC. Encoded protein: CASSFGDSAYGYTF.

This clone was recorded once. The V gene is TRBV20-1, the J gene TRBJ2-7; TRBD1 aligns across 7 bases. This CDR3 is built from 11 residues. Germline assignment: CDR1 DFQATT and CDR2 SNEGSKA (reference sequence). The J segment lost 7 bases and the V segment lost 2 bases, leaving 2 bases of the junction unmatched. CDR3 protein: CSARSQGEQYF. DNA of the CDR3: TGCAGTGCTAGATCACAGGGGGAGCAGTACTTC.

The chain is built from TRBV6-2 or TRBV6-3 and TRBJ2-5, with D tentatively TRBD1 (6 bases). There are 15 residues in the CDR3. Trimming left V 5 bases short and J 4 bases short, with 17 bases between. Germline-derived CDR1 and CDR2 are MNHEY and SVGEGT. The CDR3 spells CASSPQGTAGETQYF. The CDR3 DNA is TGTGCCAGCAGTCCCCAGGGGACGGCGGGAGAGACCCAGTACTTC.

The rearrangement links TRBV6-5 to TRBJ1-2; 7 bases are shared with TRBD1. V lost 2 bases to trimming and J lost 4 bases; unmatched junction nucleotides: 7. CDR3 length equals 15 residues. Per the germline V gene, CDR1 is MNHEY and CDR2 is SVGAGI. CDR3 region: CASSYVQGLSYGYTF. DNA for the CDR3: TGTGCCAGCAGTTACGTACAGGGGCTGTCCTATGGCTACACCTTC.

The chain uses TRBV9 and TRBJ2-3; 9 positions match TRBD2. CDR3 length equals 17 residues. Germline V gene lookup returns CDR1 SGDLS and CDR2 YYNGEE. V lost 0 bases and J lost 2; bases outside the gene matches: 7. CDR3 sequence: CASSVAASGASTDTQYF. The CDR3 coding sequence is TGTGCCAGCAGCGTAGCTGCTAGCGGGGCGTCCACAGATACGCAGTATTTT.

Worth noting for this clone: Other DNA sequences from this sample encode an identical CDR3 as well. In DNA form, the CDR3 reads TGTGCCAGCAGCTTGGCAGCGGGGGCCGGGGAGACCCAGTACTTC. Its protein is CASSLAAGAGETQYF. This rearrangement joins TRBV7-9 to TRBJ2-5; 8 bases are shared with TRBD2. Germline CDR1 reads SEHNR; CDR2 reads FQNEAQ (reference sequence). The CDR3 is made up of 15 amino acids. V lost 3 bases, J lost 5 bases, and 8 bases stayed unmatched.

The rearrangement links TRBV6-1 to TRBJ1-1, with TRBD1 as a possible D gene (6 bases). V was pared by 1 base and J by 4 bases, with 16 bases between. Per the germline V gene, CDR1 is MNHNS and CDR2 is SASEGT. The CDR3 is made up of 16 amino acids. Written as DNA, the CDR3 is TGTGCCAGCAGTGAAGACCACAGGGTCGGTGGCACTGAAGCTTTCTTT. Its protein product is CASSEDHRVGGTEAFF.

This clone was seen a handful of times. The J gene is TRBJ1-1, the V gene TRBV12-3 or TRBV12-4, with 9 positions matching TRBD1. Trimming cost V 6 bases and J 4 bases; bases outside gene matches: 3. The CDR3 loop spans 13 amino acids. CDR3 in amino acids: CASSPDRGTEAFF. The CDR3 coding sequence is TGTGCCAGCAGCCCGGACAGGGGCACTGAAGCTTTCTTT.

The chain has TRBV18 and TRBJ1-6; D is perhaps TRBD1 (5 bases). Germline CDR1 reads KGHSH; CDR2 reads LQKENI. V lost 10 bases, J lost 7 bases, and 11 bases lay in between. This CDR3 comprises 12 residues. The DNA for the CDR3 is TGTGCCACCTGGGGGGACAATTCACCCCTCCACTTT. Its protein product is CATWGDNSPLHF.

The CDR3 loop is CASSFQENAEAFF. The CDR3 DNA sequence: TGTGCCAGCAGTTTCCAGGAAAACGCTGAAGCTTTCTTT. The chain recombines TRBV6-5 with TRBJ1-1; D gene unclear. Germline CDR1 MNHEY, CDR2 SVGAGI. The V end lost 4 bases, the J end lost 6 bases, and 12 bases lay between the germline ends. The CDR3 is made up of 13 amino acids.

This clone is a singleton in its sample. This sequence joins TRBV11-2 and TRBJ2-3; 14 bases are a match to TRBD2. Germline values: CDR1 SGHAT, CDR2 FQNNGV. V shed 5 bases, J shed 8 bases, and the junction held 6 bases outside the gene matches. The CDR3 runs to 15 residues. The CDR3 DNA reads TGTGCCAGCAGCGCGTCCGGACTAGCGGGGGGTACGCAGTATTTT. It yields the protein CASSASGLAGGTQYF.

V gene TRBV9 combines with J gene TRBJ1-2; 10 nucleotides align to TRBD1. This CDR3 has 17 residues. After removal of 4 bases from V and 5 bases from J, the junction contained 14 bases not matched to a gene. Germline CDR1 reads SGDLS; CDR2 reads YYNGEE. This CDR3 reads CASSLRDRGSGGYGYTF. CDR3 bases: TGTGCCAGCAGCCTCCGGGACAGGGGATCTGGGGGATATGGCTACACCTTC.

This sequence joins TRBV19 and TRBJ1-3; 7 bases are a match to TRBD1. The V gene end was trimmed by 4 bases and the J gene end by 4 bases; junction bases not matched to a gene: 4. The CDR3 length is 14 residues. Germline V gene sequence: CDR1 LNHDA, CDR2 SQIVND (reference sequence). Written as DNA, the CDR3 is TGTGCCAGTAGTACCGACAGGGAAGGAAACACCATATATTTT. Residues: CASSTDREGNTIYF.

The chain carries TRBV9 and TRBJ2-1; the D gene is possibly TRBD2 (6 bases). Looked up from germline, CDR1 is SGDLS and CDR2 is YYNGEE. This CDR3 is built from 15 residues. V lost 0 bases and J lost 9, with 16 bases in between. The CDR3 reads CASSVDGKSEGEQFF. The DNA for the CDR3 is TGTGCCAGCAGCGTAGATGGGAAATCGGAGGGTGAGCAGTTCTTC.

Comments on this clone: One end of the junction does not line up with germline, which may come from a read error. This CDR3 is CASSLQDRERKF. In DNA, the CDR3 is TGTGCCAGCAGCTTACAGGACAGGGAAAGAAAGTTC. The chain carries TRBV7-9 and TRBJ2-7, with 8 bases fitting TRBD1. Germline CDR1 and CDR2: SEHNR and FQNEAQ (reference sequence). CDR3 length: 12 amino acids.

The V call is TRBV5-1, the J call TRBJ2-5, with D perhaps TRBD2 (5 bases). V dropped 2 bases and J dropped 5 bases, with 10 bases sitting between them. This CDR3 has 13 residues. Germline loops: CDR1 SGHRS, CDR2 YFSETQ. CDR3 DNA sequence: TGCGCCAGCAGCTTCCGGGGAGAGGAGACCCAGTACTTC. Its translation is CASSFRGEETQYF.

This clone was detected once. The chain employs TRBV5-5 and TRBJ2-7; no clear D gene. This CDR3 is built from 12 residues. V lost 4 bases and J 6 bases, leaving 11 bases between the germline ends. Germline CDR1 reads SGHKS; CDR2 reads YYEKEE (reference sequence). The CDR3 bases are TGTGCCAGCAGCCCCCCCGCCGGCGAGCAGTACTTC. It translates to CASSPPAGEQYF. Together with reference TRBV5-5 and TRBJ2-7, the CDR3 gives the full variable domain: DAGVTQSPTHLIKTRGQQVTLRCSPISGHKSVSWYQQVLGQGPQFIFQYYEKEERGRGNFPDRFSARQFPNYSSELNVNALLLGDSALYLCASSPPAGEQYFGPGTRLTVT.

Here the CDR3 DNA reads TGTGCCAGCAGCTTAAATGGGGGGAGAGGCTACACCTTC. It specifies CASSLNGGRGYTF. The rearrangement joins TRBV7-2 to TRBJ1-2; D possibly corresponds to TRBD1 (5 bases). This CDR3 contains 13 residues. Germline CDR1 is SGHTA and CDR2 is FQGNSA. V lost 2 bases to trimming and J lost 8 bases, with 12 bases between them.

The chain is built from TRBV7-6 and TRBJ1-3; D possibly corresponds to TRBD1 (5 bases). Trimming took 0 bases from V and 4 from J, leaving 10 bases between them. This CDR3 is 15 amino acids long. Per the germline V gene, CDR1 is SGHVS and CDR2 is FNYEAQ. CDR3 residues: CASSLADTAGNTIYF. Written as DNA, the CDR3 is TGTGCCAGCAGCTTAGCGGACACGGCCGGAAACACCATATATTTT.